This TCR beta chain was recorded in a study of blood T cell repertoires in COVID-19 (dated by TCRdb to between 2020 and 2021). Context from the whole study: Samples from collaborators originated in the United States, Italy and Spain and spanned both the acute and convalescent phases of COVID-19. The prospective study material was composed of cDNA or gDNA derived from T cells, B-cell-depleted T cells, or PBMCs. Deeply sampled blood TCRbeta repertoires from subjects exposed to, actively infected with, or recovered from COVID-19 were included in the dataset. The repertoires were made available in a free public database intended to serve as a resource for research on the immune response to SARS-CoV-2. The samples were drawn from two sources: the first 160 participants of the ongoing ImmuneRACE study, and over 950 subjects contributed by 6 global collaborators. The sample metadata nearly always contained a de-identified subject ID, COVID-19 status, age in years and sex. HLA class I and class II types, where available, came from metadata supplied by the sample provider rather than from assay-based typing.

Each collaborating institution followed its own protocols to collect whole blood in K2EDTA tubes. For TCRbeta analysis, collaborators shipped samples as frozen whole blood, isolated PBMCs, or DNA extracted from either of those sample types. Points on this clone: Which antigen it targets is not known. The input lacks base qualities; no much larger clone sits a single base away. The same CDR3 is also encoded by other DNA sequences in this sample.

TCRbeta CDR3 regions were amplified from genomic DNA by means of the immunoSEQ Assay, a bias-controlled multiplex PCR. Processing in the source paper ran as follows. The number of nucleated cells in each sample was estimated by amplification of reference gene primers within the assay. Sequence reads were collapsed and filtered to measure the absolute abundance of every unique TCRbeta CDR3 rearrangement. For each sample, productive Simpson clonality was calculated by taking the square root of Simpson's diversity index across productive rearrangements. This is the immuneACCESS table as TCRdb keeps it, with only in-frame sequences that have V and J called. A part of the clones is gone; compared with another copy, unresolved V genes explain less than half, and the rest is unexplained. The V and J calls and clone size were taken over from that table, and D and trimming were inferred from the DNA. The sample profile shows hundreds of thousands of clones; roughly 85% of them were found once. 5.1% of the sample comes from the top ten.

The CDR3 numbers 13 residues from cysteine through phenylalanine. The sequence is cut down to CDR3 DNA, 39 bases in frame from base 1. The germline V gene sets CDR1 to SGHVS and CDR2 to FQNEAQ. Trimming takes 3 bases from V and 5 bases from J, and the germline ends sit 8 bases apart. What the authors observed across the whole study: How much clinical and demographic metadata was included differed by source and by participant, and the metadata was provided uncurated.

This clonotype originated in a man between 45 and 60 years old with active or convalescent COVID-19. The receptor chain draws on TRBV7-8 and TRBJ1-5; there is no confident call for the D gene. The sequenced material came from peripheral blood. The CDR3 protein sequence reads: CASSLVRDQPQHF. The sequenced DNA: TGTGCCAGCAGCTTGGTGCGAGATCAGCCCCAGCATTTT.